The present T cell receptor (beta chain) was sequenced within a study of cytomegalovirus exposure and HLA in healthy donors. Turning to the study itself: Earlier, 150 million to 200 million T cells were analyzed, and more than 100 million unique TCR beta sequences were found among them.

The sample holds one count of this clone. Its cognate antigen is unknown. Amplification used 60 Vbeta primers and 13 Jbeta primers. Clones were read by immunoSEQ multiplex PCR, and TCRdb kept only the in-frame ones, dropping some. The sample yields more than 200,000 clones, more than 60% seen once. From germline, CDR1 is MGHDK and CDR2 SYGVNS. The CDR3 length is 13 residues. The V segment lost 4 bases and the J segment 5 bases; nucleotides outside the gene matches: 4. Study results and limitations: A later analysis showed that HLA-associated TCR beta chains had undergone more clonal expansion than equally common others. Sequencing likely generated an artifact that appeared as a cluster of highly shared sequence variants.

Sequencing was carried out using PBMCs. The chain couples TRBV25-1 to TRBJ1-1; 7 bases are shared with TRBD1. The source is a man aged 40-49 years in good health and CMV-seronegative. The CDR3 here is CASSAAGGTEAFF. The CDR3 coding sequence is TGTGCCAGCAGTGCGGCAGGGGGGACTGAAGCTTTCTTT.